This entry concerns a single TCR beta chain. Its antigen remains unidentified. Assay execution proceeded at the deep level. The data were produced by immunoSEQ multiplex PCR, yet TCRdb's version contains in-frame clones alone and is incomplete. The sample includes millions of clones, 85% to 95% of them seen just once. This entry belongs to a study of shared clonotypes between healthy human individuals. Study-level points and caveats: The study found approximately 5% of naive CD4 clonotypes shared across several donors.

In germline, CDR1 is GTSNPN, CDR2 SVGIG (reference sequence). Trimming stripped 1 base from V and 4 bases from J, with 4 bases between. The CDR3 sequence is 11 residues long. The chain recombines TRBV30 with TRBJ1-2, with D unclear. This clonotype originated in a man aged 18 to 29 in good health. The sample comprised naive CD4+ T cells sorted from blood. Subset described: CD45RA+ positively selected. This CDR3 reads CAWSETYGYTF. The CDR3 DNA sequence: TGTGCCTGGAGTGAGACCTATGGCTACACCTTC.